Included here is one TCR beta chain sequence, with context. Its antigen remains unidentified. The primer mix had 60 Vbeta and 13 Jbeta primers. The protocol was immunoSEQ multiplex PCR, while the TCRdb copy is restricted to in-frame clones and leaves out a portion. The data show 200,000 to 250,000 clones, with around 89% seen just once and 1% held by the top ten. This sample stems from a study of cytomegalovirus exposure and HLA in healthy donors. Study results and caveats: Later analysis associated a missense DCLRE1C variant with TCR beta V- and J-gene trimming. The study reported that TCR beta sequences accurately predicted HLA-A and HLA-B alleles in most subjects.

The CDR3 has 15 amino acids. In germline, CDR1 is SGDLS, CDR2 YYNGEE. Germline trimming cut 0 bases from V and 7 bases from J; bases unmatched to any gene: 9. The sequencing sample was made of PBMCs. The rearrangement joins TRBV9 to TRBJ1-1, with 7 bases matching TRBD1. The TCR comes from a woman younger than 35 in good health and CMV-seronegative. The CDR3 bases are TGTGCCAGCAGCGTAGTGACAGGGTCAGCGGATGAAGCTTTCTTT. Its protein is CASSVVTGSADEAFF.